The 17 T cell receptor beta chains below all came from one sample that was sequenced in a study of T-cell reconstitution after alpha-beta-depleted transplantation in children. Unique molecular identifiers were used in preparing the TCRbeta library. One entry per CDR3 protein, called by TCRdb with MiXCR from the PCR reads. The sample consists of approximately 300,000 distinct CDR3 sequences, 11% of them appearing once. Material: peripheral blood, obtained 180 days after TCRalphabeta/CD19-depleted stem cell transplant. The receptors shown here come from a male patient aged 2-15 years who had a stem cell transplant for chronic granulomatous disease, so the T cells may come from the graft donor.

The rearrangement links TRBV3-1 to TRBJ2-1, with 12 bases that match TRBD2. The trim removed 1 base at V and 0 bases at J, leaving 10 bases unmatched. CDR3 size: 20 residues. The germline V gene encodes CDR1 LGHDT and CDR2 YNNKEL (reference sequence). The CDR3 nucleotides are TGTGCCAGCAGCCAAGGCCTGGCGACTAGCGGGAGTTTCTCCTACAATGAGCAGTTCTTC. Protein product: CASSQGLATSGSFSYNEQFF.

Comments on this clonotype: Relative to the germline gene, one junction end is altered; a read error may explain this. This sequence joins TRBV7-2 and TRBJ1-5; D remains ambiguous. The CDR3 is 14 amino acids. From germline, CDR1 is SGHTA and CDR2 FQGNSA. CDR3 sequence (DNA): TGTACCAACAGCTTAGCCGAAACCCATCAGCCCCTGCATTTT. Encoded protein: CTNSLAETHQPLHF.

V is TRBV5-1 and J is TRBJ2-5; TRBD1 is a possible D gene (6 bases). There are 13 residues in the CDR3. V lost 7 bases and J 2 bases, leaving 12 bases between the germline ends. The germline gives CDR1 SGHRS, CDR2 YFSETQ. This CDR3 reads CASVPDRQETQYF. DNA of the CDR3: TGCGCCAGCGTTCCGGACAGACAAGAGACCCAGTACTTC.

This clonotype was detected ten times or more. The chain employs TRBV5-1 and TRBJ2-1, with D possibly being TRBD1 or TRBD2 (5 bases each). This CDR3 is 16 amino acids long. Germline-derived CDR1 and CDR2 are SGHRS and YFSETQ. The ends were cut back, 2 bases at V and 6 bases at J, with 18 bases in the middle. The CDR3: CASSLVVSPRGNEQFF. The CDR3 nucleotides read TGCGCCAGCAGCTTAGTCGTCAGCCCGAGGGGCAATGAGCAGTTCTTC.

This clonotype has at least ten counts. V and J are TRBV11-3 and TRBJ2-2; 8 bases are shared with TRBD1. V was pared by 1 base and J by 6 bases, with 4 bases of the junction left unmatched. The CDR3 has 15 amino acids. CDR1 and CDR2 from the germline V gene are SGHNT and YENEEA. The CDR3 nucleotides are TGTGCCAGCAGCTTAGGGACAGGGCCATCCGGGGAGCTGTTTTTT. Protein: CASSLGTGPSGELFF.

This clonotype has at least ten counts. The genes are TRBV13 and TRBJ2-1, with 9 bases matching TRBD1. V gave up 5 bases and J gave up 0 bases; unmatched junction bases: 14. CDR3 length equals 19 residues. CDR1 and CDR2 (germline): PRHDT, FYEKMQ (reference sequence). CDR3 protein: CASSPRQPDRGISYNEQFF. In DNA form, the CDR3 reads TGTGCCAGCAGCCCACGACAACCGGACAGGGGTATCTCCTACAATGAGCAGTTCTTC.

This clonotype was counted at least ten times. The chain combines TRBV9 with TRBJ2-2, with D unresolved. In germline, CDR1 is SGDLS, CDR2 YYNGEE. The CDR3 is 13 amino acids. The V gene lost 4 bases and the J gene lost 7 bases, with 11 bases spanning the gap. CDR3 protein: CASSPSSLGELFF. CDR3 bases: TGTGCCAGCAGCCCCAGTTCTCTCGGGGAGCTGTTTTTT.

This clonotype has a count of ten or more. The chain has TRBV20-1 and TRBJ2-7; D may be TRBD1 or TRBD2 (5 bases each). The CDR3 runs 15 residues. Trimming removed 6 bases from V and 2 bases from J, with 20 bases in between. The germline gives CDR1 DFQATT, CDR2 SNEGSKA (reference sequence). CDR3 loop: CSAAVLGTSTYEQYF. The DNA of the CDR3 is TGCAGTGCGGCGGTATTAGGGACCTCCACCTACGAGCAGTACTTC.

At least ten counts were recorded for this clonotype. The chain recombines TRBV12-3 or TRBV12-4 with TRBJ2-5, with D unresolved. Trimming cost V 5 bases and J 5 bases, with 15 bases left between them. There are 14 residues in the CDR3. The CDR3 sequence is CASSEEDPRETQYF. The CDR3 bases are TGTGCCAGCAGTGAAGAGGACCCGAGGGAGACCCAGTACTTC.

This clonotype has at least ten counts. The chain links TRBV20-1 to TRBJ2-7, with 7 positions matching TRBD1. Germline values: CDR1 DFQATT, CDR2 SNEGSKA (reference sequence). The CDR3 sequence is 14 residues long. V lost 3 bases and J lost 4; bases outside the gene matches: 9. The CDR3 sequence: CSARRGPLRYEQYF. CDR3 DNA: TGCAGTGCTAGGAGGGGGCCCTTACGTTACGAGCAGTACTTC.

There are many counts of this clonotype. The rearrangement uses TRBV2 and TRBJ2-7; the match to TRBD1 covers 7 bases. The germline gives CDR1 SNHLY, CDR2 FYNNEI. After removal of 3 bases from V and 3 bases from J, the junction contained 5 bases not matched to a gene. CDR3 length: 14 residues. The CDR3 protein is CASSDRQGFYEQYF. DNA of the CDR3: TGTGCCAGCAGTGACAGACAGGGCTTCTACGAGCAGTACTTC.

This clonotype came up many times. The CDR3 sequence is CSVAPGQGFYEQYF. CDR3 DNA: TGCAGCGTTGCCCCGGGACAGGGGTTCTACGAGCAGTACTTC. The chain links TRBV29-1 to TRBJ2-7; 10 bases are a match to TRBD1. Germline CDR1 and CDR2: SQVTM and ANQGSEA. The length of the CDR3 is 14 residues. V lost 4 bases to trimming and J lost 3 bases; unmatched junction nucleotides: 6.

The sample holds many counts of this clonotype. The rearrangement links TRBV5-1 to TRBJ2-2, with 8 bases that match TRBD2. J was trimmed by 0 bases and V by 1 base; bases with no gene match: 11. The germline gives CDR1 SGHRS, CDR2 YFSETQ. The CDR3 covers 19 residues. The chain's CDR3 is CASSLRASGFSTNTGELFF. Written as DNA, the CDR3 is TGCGCCAGCAGCTTGAGGGCTAGCGGGTTTTCAACGAACACCGGGGAGCTGTTTTTT.

This clonotype has at least ten counts. The chain joins TRBV5-1 to TRBJ2-7, with 7 bases lining up with TRBD1. This CDR3 has 14 amino acids. Per germline, CDR1 SGHRS and CDR2 YFSETQ. The junction had 7 bases not matched to a gene; V was cut back by 2 bases and J by 5 bases. The CDR3 nucleotides are TGCGCCAGCAGCTTCGACAGGGTTGGAAACGAGCAGTACTTC. Translating gives CASSFDRVGNEQYF.

The chain has TRBV14 and TRBJ2-1, with D perhaps TRBD2 (6 bases). Germline CDR1 reads SGHDN; CDR2 reads FVKESK. The CDR3 has 15 amino acids. The V gene lost 2 bases and the J gene lost 1 base, with 9 bases spanning the gap. DNA of the CDR3: TGTGCCAGCAGCCAATCCGGGAGATCCTACAATGAGCAGTTCTTC. Translation gives CASSQSGRSYNEQFF.

This clonotype was recorded at least ten times. The rearrangement links TRBV30 to TRBJ2-7, with D tentatively TRBD1 (5 bases). Trimming took off 4 bases at V and 0 bases at J, with 10 bases between the two ends. Per the germline V gene, CDR1 is GTSNPN and CDR2 is SVGIG (reference sequence). This CDR3 contains 13 residues. The CDR3 protein is CAWNQGSSYEQYF. The CDR3 coding sequence is TGTGCCTGGAACCAGGGATCCTCCTACGAGCAGTACTTC. Looking up the rest from reference TRBV30 and TRBJ2-7 gives the full variable domain: SQTIHQWPATLVQPVGSPLSLECTVEGTSNPNLYWYRQAAGRGLQLLFYSVGIGQISSEVPQNLSASRPQDRQFILSSKKLLLSDSGFYLCAWNQGSSYEQYFGPGTRLTVT.

This clonotype was counted many times. The chain carries TRBV29-1 and TRBJ2-3; D gene unclear. The CDR3 totals 10 residues. Looked up from germline, CDR1 is SQVTM and CDR2 is ANQGSEA. Trimming took 4 bases from V and 5 from J, leaving 4 bases between them. In DNA, the CDR3 is TGCAGCGTTGCGGAAGATACGCAGTATTTT. Its protein product is CSVAEDTQYF.